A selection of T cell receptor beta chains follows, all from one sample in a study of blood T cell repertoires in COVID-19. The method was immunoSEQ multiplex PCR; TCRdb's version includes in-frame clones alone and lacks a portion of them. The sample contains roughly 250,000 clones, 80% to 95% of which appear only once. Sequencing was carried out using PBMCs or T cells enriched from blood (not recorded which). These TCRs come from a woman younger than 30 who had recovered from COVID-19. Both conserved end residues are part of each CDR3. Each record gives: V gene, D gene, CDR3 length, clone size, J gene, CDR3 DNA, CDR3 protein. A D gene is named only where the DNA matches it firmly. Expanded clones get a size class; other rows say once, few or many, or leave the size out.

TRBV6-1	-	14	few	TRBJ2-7	TGTGCCAGCAGTGAAGCGCGGTCGTATAAGGGGCACTACTTC	CASSEARSYKGHYF
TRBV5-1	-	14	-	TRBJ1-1	TGCGCCAGCAGCACAGGAGGGTTGAACACTGAAGCTTTCTTT	CASSTGGLNTEAFF
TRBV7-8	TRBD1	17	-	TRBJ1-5	TGTGCCAGCAGCTTAGGCTCGAGGACAGGGCGCAATCAGCCCCAGCATTTT	CASSLGSRTGRNQPQHF
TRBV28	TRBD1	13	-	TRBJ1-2	TGTGCCAGCACCTTGGGACAGAACTATGGCTACACCTTC	CASTLGQNYGYTF
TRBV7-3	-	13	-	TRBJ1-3	TGTGCCAGCAGCGACGGGGGTGGAAACACCATATATTTT	CASSDGGGNTIYF
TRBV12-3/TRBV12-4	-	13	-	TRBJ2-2	TGTGCCAGCGGCAGGGTGGACACCGGGGAGCTGTTTTTT	CASGRVDTGELFF
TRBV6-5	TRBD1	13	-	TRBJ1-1	TGTGCCAGCAGTTTACAGGGGTGGACTGAAGCTTTCTTT	CASSLQGWTEAFF
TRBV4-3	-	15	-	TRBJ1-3	TGCGCCAGCAGCCAAGGGAGGGCGTTTGGAAACACCATATATTTT	CASSQGRAFGNTIYF
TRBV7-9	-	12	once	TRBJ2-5	TGTGCCAGCAGCTTAGTTCGAGAGACCCAGTACTTC	CASSLVRETQYF
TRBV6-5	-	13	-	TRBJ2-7	TGTGCCAGCAGTTACAGACAAGACTACGAGCAGTACTTC	CASSYRQDYEQYF
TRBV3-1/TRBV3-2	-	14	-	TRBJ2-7	TGTGCCAGCAGCTTTCGAGGCGTAGTCTACGAGCAGTACTTC	CASSFRGVVYEQYF
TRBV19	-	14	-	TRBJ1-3	TGTGCCAGTAGCGGTACTAGAGGCCTCGGCGCCATATATTTT	CASSGTRGLGAIYF
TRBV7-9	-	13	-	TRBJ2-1	TGTGCCAGCAGCACACCCGACTCCAATGAGCAGTTCTTC	CASSTPDSNEQFF
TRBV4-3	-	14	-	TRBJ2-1	TGCGCCAGCAGCCGGGCTAGCGCTAACAATGAGCAGTTCTTC	CASSRASANNEQFF
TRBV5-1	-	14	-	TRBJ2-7	TGCGCCAGCAGCCCGGGACTCGTCGTCGACGAGCAGTACTTC	CASSPGLVVDEQYF
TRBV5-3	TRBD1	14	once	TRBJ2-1	TGTGCCAGGACCGGACAGGGGGCCAACAATGAGCAGTTCTTC	CARTGQGANNEQFF
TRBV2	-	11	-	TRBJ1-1	TGTGCCAGCAGCAAAACAGTAGAAGCTTTCTTT	CASSKTVEAFF
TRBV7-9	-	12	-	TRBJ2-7	TGTGCCAGCAGCTTAGTACACTACGAGCAGTACTTC	CASSLVHYEQYF
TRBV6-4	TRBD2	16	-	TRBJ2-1	TGTGCCAGCAGTCTATCCGGGACTAGCGGATACAATGAGCAGTTCTTC	CASSLSGTSGYNEQFF
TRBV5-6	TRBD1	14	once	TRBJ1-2	TGTGCCAGCAGCCCAGGACTGACAGGGGATGGCTACACCTTC	CASSPGLTGDGYTF
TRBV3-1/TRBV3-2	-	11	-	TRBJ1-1	TGTGCCAGCAGACAGGGAAGAGAAGCTTTCTTT	CASRQGREAFF
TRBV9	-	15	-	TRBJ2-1	TGTGCCAGCAGCGTCAATCCAGGGTCCTACAATGAGCAGTTCTTC	CASSVNPGSYNEQFF
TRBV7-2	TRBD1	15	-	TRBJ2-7	TGTGCCAGCAGCCCAATGGGACAGAGATCCTACGAGCAGTACTTC	CASSPMGQRSYEQYF
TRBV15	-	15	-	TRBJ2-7	TGTGCCACCAGCAAAGGAGGGAGCCTCTCCTACGAGCAGTACTTC	CATSKGGSLSYEQYF
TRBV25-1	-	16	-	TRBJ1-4	TGTGCCAGCAATAAAGAAGGGGGATCCCCAAATGAAAAACTGTTTTTT	CASNKEGGSPNEKLFF
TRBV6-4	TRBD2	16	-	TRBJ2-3	TGTGCCAGCAGTGACTCGGGCGGGGGAGGCACAGATACGCAGTATTTT	CASSDSGGGGTDTQYF
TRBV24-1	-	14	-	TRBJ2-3	TGTGCCACCAGTGATTCCCAACTAGAAGATACGCAGTATTTT	CATSDSQLEDTQYF
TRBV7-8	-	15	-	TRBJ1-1	TGTGCCAGCAGCTTAGTGTACAGGGTGAACACTGAAGCTTTCTTT	CASSLVYRVNTEAFF
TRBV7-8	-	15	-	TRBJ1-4	TGTGCCAGCAGTCTACGTCCTTCAACCAGGGAAAAACTGTTTTTT	CASSLRPSTREKLFF
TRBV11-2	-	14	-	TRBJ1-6	TGTGCCAGCAGCCAACTACAGGGTAATTCACCCCTCCACTTT	CASSQLQGNSPLHF
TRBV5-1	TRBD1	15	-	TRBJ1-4	TGCGCCAGCAAAGAGCGGACAGGAGATAATGAAAAACTGTTTTTT	CASKERTGDNEKLFF
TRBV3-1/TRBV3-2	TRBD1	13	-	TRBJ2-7	TGTGCCAGCAGCAGGGGGCTGTTATACGAGCAGTACTTC	CASSRGLLYEQYF
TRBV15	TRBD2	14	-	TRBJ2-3	TGTGCCACCAGCACTAGCGGGACGACAGATACGCAGTATTTT	CATSTSGTTDTQYF
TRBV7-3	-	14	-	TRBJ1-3	TGTGCCAGCAGTTCCGGGACATCTGGAAACACCATATATTTT	CASSSGTSGNTIYF
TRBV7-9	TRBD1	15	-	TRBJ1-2	TGTGCCAGCAGTCTATCCGGGACAGGAACCTATGGCTACACCTTC	CASSLSGTGTYGYTF
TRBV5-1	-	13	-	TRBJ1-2	TGCGCCAGCAGCTTTACTTCGGACTATGGCTACACCTTC	CASSFTSDYGYTF
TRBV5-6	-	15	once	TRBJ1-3	TGTGCCAGCAGCTTTGGGGCGGCGAGTGGAAACACCATATATTTT	CASSFGAASGNTIYF
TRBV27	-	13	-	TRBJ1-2	TGTGCCAGCACCGTCGGGGAGGGCTATGGCTACACCTTC	CASTVGEGYGYTF
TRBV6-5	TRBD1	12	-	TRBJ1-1	TGTGCCAGCAGTTTCGGGACAGCTGAAGCTTTCTTT	CASSFGTAEAFF
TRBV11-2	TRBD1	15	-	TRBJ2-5	TGTGCCAGCAGCTTCGGGACAGGGGGTCGGGAGACCCAGTACTTC	CASSFGTGGRETQYF
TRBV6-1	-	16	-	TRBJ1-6	TGTGCCAGCAGCGAAAGTGGGAGCTCCTATAATTCACCCCTCCACTTT	CASSESGSSYNSPLHF
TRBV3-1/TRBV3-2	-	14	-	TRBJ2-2	TGTGCCAGCAGCCAGGAGACAGGAATCGGGGAGCTGTTTTTT	CASSQETGIGELFF
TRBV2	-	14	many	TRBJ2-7	TGTGCCAGCAGTGCGGGTAGTCTTGCCTACGAGCAGTACTTC	CASSAGSLAYEQYF
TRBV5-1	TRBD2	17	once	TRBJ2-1	TGCGCCAGCAGCTTTGGAAACGGACTAGCGGTCTACAATGAGCAGTTCTTC	CASSFGNGLAVYNEQFF
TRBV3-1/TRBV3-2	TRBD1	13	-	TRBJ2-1	TGTGCCAGCACCCGACAGGGGGTCTATGAGCAGTTCTTC	CASTRQGVYEQFF
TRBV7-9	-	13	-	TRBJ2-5	TGTGCCAGCAGCTTAACGCTCGGGGAGACCCAGTACTTC	CASSLTLGETQYF
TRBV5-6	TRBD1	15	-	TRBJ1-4	TGTGCCAGCAGCTGGGGACAGGGAGGAGGTGAAAAACTGTTTTTT	CASSWGQGGGEKLFF
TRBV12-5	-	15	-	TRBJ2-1	TGTGCTAGTGGTTTGGCCCAGGGCACAACTAATGAGCAGTTCTTC	CASGLAQGTTNEQFF
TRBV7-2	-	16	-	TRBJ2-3	TGTGCCAGCAGCTTAGCGGTCGGGATCCTCACAGATACGCAGTATTTT	CASSLAVGILTDTQYF
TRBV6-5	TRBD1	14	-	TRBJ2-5	TGTGCCAGCAGTCCCCGGGACAGCCAAGAGACCCAGTACTTC	CASSPRDSQETQYF
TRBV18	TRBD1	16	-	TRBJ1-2	TGTGCCAGCTCACACGGACAGGGGGCAGCTAACTATGGCTACACCTTC	CASSHGQGAANYGYTF
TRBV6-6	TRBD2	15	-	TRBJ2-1	TGTGCCAGCACCCTACTAGCGGGAGGGCCCAATGAGCAGTTCTTC	CASTLLAGGPNEQFF
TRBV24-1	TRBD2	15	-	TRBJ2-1	TGTGCCACCAGTGTAGCGGGGGGGCCCTACAATGAGCAGTTCTTC	CATSVAGGPYNEQFF
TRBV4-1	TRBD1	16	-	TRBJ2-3	TGCGCCAGCAGCCAAGAATGGCAGGGGGTCACAGATACGCAGTATTTT	CASSQEWQGVTDTQYF
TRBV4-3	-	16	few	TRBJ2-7	TGCGCCAGCAGCCAAGATAGCGCACAGGGCATTTACGAGCAGTACTTC	CASSQDSAQGIYEQYF
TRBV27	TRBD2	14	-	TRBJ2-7	TGTGCCAGCAGTCTTAGCGGGAGGGCCTACGAGCAGTACTTC	CASSLSGRAYEQYF
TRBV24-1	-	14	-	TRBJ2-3	TGTGCCACCAGTGGTGTCCGGGGGTTGGATACGCAGTATTTT	CATSGVRGLDTQYF
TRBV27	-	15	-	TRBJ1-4	TGTGCCAGCAGTTTAGGCCGTGCATCCATTGAAAAACTGTTTTTT	CASSLGRASIEKLFF
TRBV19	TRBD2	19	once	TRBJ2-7	TGTGCCAGTAGTCGACGCCGACTAGCGGGATTTTACGACCTCTACGAGCAGTACTTC	CASSRRRLAGFYDLYEQYF